A selection of T cell receptor beta chains follows, all from one sample in a study of OX40 agonist ivuxolimab in advanced cancers. The method was immunoSEQ multiplex PCR; TCRdb's version includes in-frame clones alone and lacks a portion of them. Of about 79,000 clones in the sample, approximately 92% were seen once. Sequences were derived from CD4+ or CD8+ T cells sorted from blood, sampled in a trial of the OX40 agonist ivuxolimab. These receptors were taken from an adult with an advanced solid tumor such as melanoma, head and neck, liver or kidney cancer. The CDR3 runs from the conserved cysteine through the conserved F or W. A D gene is named only where the DNA matches it firmly. Rows give clone size only sometimes, using once, few, many, or a class for an expanded clone.

TGTGCCAGCAGCCGACAGACATACACTGAAGCTTTCTTT,CASSRQTYTEAFF,TRBV14,NA,NA,TRBJ1-1
TGTGCCAGCTCACCAATAGGTCCCCCGGAGACCCAGTACTTC,CASSPIGPPETQYF,TRBV18,once,NA,TRBJ2-5
TGTGCCAGTAGTTCCACAGCGGGAGTCGGCACCGGGGAGCTGTTTTTT,CASSSTAGVGTGELFF,TRBV19,NA,TRBD2,TRBJ2-2
TGTGCCACCAGCAGACATCTAGGGAAAATGAACACTGAAGCTTTCTTT,CATSRHLGKMNTEAFF,TRBV15,NA,NA,TRBJ1-1
TGTGCCAGCAGTGGGCAGGCGCCCCTCTATGGCTACACCTTC,CASSGQAPLYGYTF,TRBV2,NA,NA,TRBJ1-2
TGTGCCAGCAGTTACCTGTCGGGGGTCGGCAATCAGCCCCAGCATTTT,CASSYLSGVGNQPQHF,TRBV6-6,once,NA,TRBJ1-5
TGTGCCAGCAGCATTAGCCATGAGCAGTTCTTC,CASSISHEQFF,TRBV7-8,NA,NA,TRBJ2-1
TGTGCCAGCAGCTTAGCGCGGGAGCAAGAGACCCAGTACTTC,CASSLAREQETQYF,TRBV7-9,NA,TRBD2,TRBJ2-5
TGCGCCAGCAGCCAAGTTCCAGGGGATAGCAATCAGCCCCAGCATTTT,CASSQVPGDSNQPQHF,TRBV4-1,NA,NA,TRBJ1-5
TGTGCCAGTAGTACCCCCGACAGATATAGCAATCAGCCCCAGCATTTT,CASSTPDRYSNQPQHF,TRBV19,NA,NA,TRBJ1-5
TGTGCCAGCAGGAAAACCGGGACAGGGGCACCCACAGATACGCAGTATTTT,CASRKTGTGAPTDTQYF,TRBV5-4,NA,TRBD1,TRBJ2-3
TGCGCCAGAAGTCCGGCGGGAGTAGCCGATACGCAGTATTTT,CARSPAGVADTQYF,TRBV5-1,NA,TRBD2,TRBJ2-3
TGTGCCAGCAGGGGAGTAGCGGGAGTCTCCTACAATGAGCAGTTCTTC,CASRGVAGVSYNEQFF,TRBV11-2,NA,TRBD2,TRBJ2-1
TGTGCCAGCAGCGTAGTAGGACAGGACTACAATGAGCAGTTCTTC,CASSVVGQDYNEQFF,TRBV9,NA,TRBD1,TRBJ2-1
TGCGCCAGCAGCTGGCCGGCAGGGGGCCAGGGACAAGAGACCCAGTACTTC,CASSWPAGGQGQETQYF,TRBV5-1,NA,TRBD1,TRBJ2-5
TGTGCCATCAAAGTCCCGGCCCTCGACGAGCAGTACTTC,CAIKVPALDEQYF,TRBV10-3,NA,NA,TRBJ2-7
TGTGCCAGCAGCCCGGGACGGCTCTCTGGAAACACCATATATTTT,CASSPGRLSGNTIYF,TRBV5-5,NA,NA,TRBJ1-3
TGTGCCAGCAGCCAAGTCATCGGGACAACCCAGTACTTC,CASSQVIGTTQYF,TRBV14,NA,NA,TRBJ2-5
TGTGCCAGCAGGGCCGGGCACGCCTCTAATGGCTACACCTTC,CASRAGHASNGYTF,TRBV28,NA,NA,TRBJ1-2
TGTGCCAGCAAGGGCCAGGGGGCCTACGAGCAGTACTTC,CASKGQGAYEQYF,TRBV6-6,once,TRBD1,TRBJ2-7
TGCGCCAGCAGCTTAGGACATGTGACAGATACGCAGTATTTT,CASSLGHVTDTQYF,TRBV5-1,NA,NA,TRBJ2-3
TGTGCCAGCAGCCGCCGGAGCGGGAGCACCGGGGAGCTGTTTTTT,CASSRRSGSTGELFF,TRBV9,NA,TRBD2,TRBJ2-2
TGTGCCAGCAGCCCCACAGGTGAGCAGTTCTTC,CASSPTGEQFF,TRBV16,NA,NA,TRBJ2-1
TGCGCCACCTCACCATCGGGACAGGGCGTCTACGAGCAGTACTTC,CATSPSGQGVYEQYF,TRBV5-1,NA,TRBD1,TRBJ2-7
TGTGCCAGCAGCTTCGGTTCCCGCCATCAGTACTTC,CASSFGSRHQYF,TRBV11-2,NA,NA,TRBJ2-4
TGTGCCAGCAAAGACAGGGGGCTTCTCACTGAGACCCAGTACTTC,CASKDRGLLTETQYF,TRBV2,NA,TRBD1,TRBJ2-5
TGCGCCAGCAGCTCGGGACTAGCGGGGAACACAGATACGCAGTATTTT,CASSSGLAGNTDTQYF,TRBV5-1,once,TRBD2,TRBJ2-3
TGCGCCAGCCAACTGGCGGGGGTGAGGATCGGAGAGACCCAGTACTTC,CASQLAGVRIGETQYF,TRBV23-1,once,TRBD2,TRBJ2-5
TGTGCCAGCAGCGGAGGACAGAGGAACACTGAAGCTTTCTTT,CASSGGQRNTEAFF,TRBV9,NA,NA,TRBJ1-1
TGCGCCAGCAGCCAACTAGCGGGGCTAAACACCGGGGAGCTGTTTTTT,CASSQLAGLNTGELFF,TRBV5-1,NA,TRBD2,TRBJ2-2
TGCGCCAGCAGCCTCGGCGGGACTCCCCTAGGGACCCAGTACTTC,CASSLGGTPLGTQYF,TRBV5-1,NA,NA,TRBJ2-5
TGTGCCAGCAGTCACTTGGGAGGGCAGGGCTCTAATGAAAAACTGTTTTTT,CASSHLGGQGSNEKLFF,TRBV2,NA,NA,TRBJ1-4
TGCAGCGGAGGACTAGCGGGAACGGGAGAGCAGTACTTC,CSGGLAGTGEQYF,TRBV29-1,NA,TRBD2,TRBJ2-7
TGTGCCAGCAGCTCTCCCGGTAGCGAAAAACTGTTTTTT,CASSSPGSEKLFF,TRBV28,once,NA,TRBJ1-4
TGTGCCAGCAGCGCCCGGACAGGGGGCTCGCTTATCGGGGAGCTGTTTTTT,CASSARTGGSLIGELFF,TRBV5-8,NA,TRBD1,TRBJ2-2
TGTGCCAGTAGTACCCTCGAAGGAATACGGCAGTACTTC,CASSTLEGIRQYF,TRBV19,NA,NA,TRBJ2-7
TGTGCCAGCAGCGTAGCGGATACTAGGGGGAAGGAGACGCAGTATTTT,CASSVADTRGKETQYF,TRBV9,NA,NA,TRBJ2-3
TGTGCCAGCAGCTTGGGGGACGTCTACGAGCAGTACTTC,CASSLGDVYEQYF,TRBV5-4,NA,NA,TRBJ2-7
TGTGCCAGCAGTGTAGGGACACTTAATTCACCCCTCCACTTT,CASSVGTLNSPLHF,TRBV6-4,NA,NA,TRBJ1-6
TGTGCCAGTAGTATAGGGGGAACCTACGAGCAGTACTTC,CASSIGGTYEQYF,TRBV19,NA,NA,TRBJ2-7
TGTGCCAGCAGCCCACTAGCGGGCCAGAGCACAGATACGCAGTATTTT,CASSPLAGQSTDTQYF,TRBV4-2,NA,TRBD2,TRBJ2-3
TGTGCCAGCAGTGAACATAGATACAATGAGCAGTTCTTC,CASSEHRYNEQFF,TRBV6-1,NA,NA,TRBJ2-1
TGTGCCAGCAGGGACAGGGACGAAAAACTGTTTTTT,CASRDRDEKLFF,TRBV7-9,NA,TRBD1,TRBJ1-4
TGTGCCAGCAGCGTGGACCCGGCGGGGAATGAGCAGTTCTTC,CASSVDPAGNEQFF,TRBV5-4,NA,NA,TRBJ2-1
TGTGCCAGCAGCGGGACAGCTAATCAGCCCCAGCATTTT,CASSGTANQPQHF,TRBV5-5,NA,TRBD1,TRBJ1-5
TGTGCCAGCAGCTTGGTGCAGGGGAACACTGAAGCTTTCTTT,CASSLVQGNTEAFF,TRBV5-6,NA,NA,TRBJ1-1
TGTGCCAGCAGCTTAGTCCTAGCGGGAATGACAGATACGCAGTATTTT,CASSLVLAGMTDTQYF,TRBV11-3,once,TRBD2,TRBJ2-3
TGTGCCAGCAGCGAACAGGGGGCGGGGGCAGATACGCAGTATTTT,CASSEQGAGADTQYF,TRBV2,NA,TRBD1,TRBJ2-3
TGTGCCAGCAGTACCCTTTACAGGGTGACGGAGACCCAGTACTTC,CASSTLYRVTETQYF,TRBV28,NA,NA,TRBJ2-5
TGCGCCAGCAGCTCCATGGGGAACACTGAAGCTTTCTTT,CASSSMGNTEAFF,TRBV5-1,once,NA,TRBJ1-1
TGTGCCAGTAGTGTGGGGCGTCAGCCCCAGCATTTT,CASSVGRQPQHF,TRBV19,medium-sized,NA,TRBJ1-5